The 29 T cell receptor beta chains in this list originate from one sample, sequenced in a study of T-cell memory formation after mild COVID-19. TCRdb re-analysed the 5' RACE reads in MiXCR, keeping a single row per CDR3 protein. Of approximately 210,000 distinct CDR3 sequences listed, about 18% are singletons. The sample taken for sequencing was PBMCs or a T cell subset sorted from them (not recorded which). The receptor set was obtained from an adult woman who had mild COVID-19 (a few samples of this study predate the infection). Cell type and time point are not known.

This clonotype was recorded at least ten times. V usage is TRBV6-5 and J usage is TRBJ2-3; D remains ambiguous. Per germline, CDR1 MNHEY and CDR2 SVGAGI. The CDR3 loop spans 13 amino acids. V lost 0 bases and J 7 bases, leaving 8 bases between the germline ends. Written as DNA, the CDR3 is TGTGCCAGCAGTTACTCGGTGGGGTATACGCAGTATTTT. Protein: CASSYSVGYTQYF.

This clonotype was seen more than once but under ten times. The gene calls are TRBV27 and TRBJ2-7; no definite D call. The CDR3 loop spans 13 amino acids. V lost 6 bases, J lost 0 bases, and 9 bases lay in between. Germline CDR1 MNHEY, CDR2 SMNVEV (reference sequence). The CDR3 loop reads CASSLAHSYEQYF. CDR3 DNA: TGTGCCAGCAGCCTCGCCCACTCCTACGAGCAGTACTTC.

Concerning this clonotype: An end of the junction differs from the germline gene, which may be a read error. The chain links TRBV7-7 to TRBJ2-1; 8 bases agree with TRBD2. CDR1 and CDR2 from the germline V gene are SSHAT and FNYEAQ (reference sequence). The CDR3 is made up of 16 amino acids. As DNA, the CDR3 is TGTGCTAGCAGCCCATTAGCGGGAACGGGATACAATGAGCAGTTCTTC. It specifies CASSPLAGTGYNEQFF. Using reference TRBV7-7 and TRBJ2-1 for the parts outside the CDR3, the full variable domain is GAGVSQSPRYKVTKRGQDVTLRCDPISSHATLYWYQQALGQGPEFLTYFNYEAQPDKSGLPSDRFSAERPEGSISTLTIQRTEQRDSAMYRCASSPLAGTGYNEQFFGPGTRLTVL.

This clonotype was observed at least ten times. The chain recombines TRBV4-2 with TRBJ2-2; D is perhaps TRBD1 (6 bases). Deletions cut 0 bases from V and 1 base from J, with 12 bases between. CDR1 LGHNA and CDR2 YNFKEQ come from the germline V gene. The CDR3 covers 17 residues. As DNA, the CDR3 is TGTGCCAGCAGCCAAGATATTGGGGGACAGAACACCGGGGAGCTGTTTTTT. Translating gives CASSQDIGGQNTGELFF.

V usage is TRBV10-3 and J usage is TRBJ2-1, with D possibly matching TRBD1 (6 bases). This CDR3 has 13 amino acids. V was trimmed by 10 bases and J by 0 bases, leaving 10 bases between them. Germline CDR1 is ENHRY and CDR2 is SYGVKD. The CDR3 region has the DNA TGTGCCACCCAGGGGAGCTCCTACAATGAGCAGTTCTTC. Its translation: CATQGSSYNEQFF.

V usage is TRBV13 and J usage is TRBJ2-7, with 9 bases lining up with TRBD2. Germline values: CDR1 PRHDT, CDR2 FYEKMQ (reference sequence). V was clipped by 1 base and J by 4 bases; unmatched bases: 2. The CDR3 is made up of 14 amino acids. The CDR3 DNA reads as TGTGCCAGCAGCTTAGCTAGCGGGAATTACGAGCAGTACTTC. Translation: CASSLASGNYEQYF.

The chain recombines TRBV2 with TRBJ1-4, with 7 bases that match TRBD1. CDR3 length: 14 residues. Germline-derived CDR1 and CDR2 are SNHLY and FYNNEI. With V trimmed by 6 bases and J by 7 bases, 8 bases remained unmatched. The DNA of the CDR3 is TGTGCCAGCAGGGAGACAGGGCCACTTGAAAAACTGTTTTTT. Protein: CASRETGPLEKLFF.

This clonotype was observed a few times. This chain connects TRBV3-1 to TRBJ1-1; a weak D match, TRBD1 (5 bases). The V end lost 4 bases, the J end lost 10 bases, and 16 bases lay between the germline ends. The length of the CDR3 is 13 residues. The V gene's germline CDR1 is LGHDT and CDR2 YNNKEL (reference sequence). The CDR3 DNA reads as TGTGCCAGCAGCCTTTTCCAGGGAAAGCGAGCTTTCTTT. It translates to CASSLFQGKRAFF.

The chain's CDR3 is CASSDFRKLFF. The CDR3, as DNA: TGTGCCAGCAGTGACTTCCGAAAACTGTTTTTT. The V call is TRBV6-1, the J call TRBJ1-4; no reliable D call. Trimming left V 3 bases short and J 10 bases short, with 6 bases between. Per the germline V gene, CDR1 is MNHNS and CDR2 is SASEGT. There are 11 residues in the CDR3.

V usage is TRBV4-1 and J usage is TRBJ1-2; 10 bases are a match to TRBD1. The J segment lost 6 bases and the V segment lost 0 bases, leaving 16 bases of the junction unmatched. The CDR3 contains 19 residues. Germline V CDR1 and CDR2: MGHRA, YSYEKL. CDR3 protein: CASSQDRGDRGRVRDGYTF. The CDR3 nucleotides read TGCGCCAGCAGCCAAGATCGGGGCGACAGGGGGCGAGTTAGGGATGGCTACACCTTC.

This clonotype was picked up one time. This sequence joins TRBV4-1 and TRBJ1-6; D is uncertain. Germline V gene lookup returns CDR1 MGHRA and CDR2 YSYEKL. The CDR3 runs 15 residues. V gave up 0 bases and J gave up 10 bases, with 13 bases separating them. Written as DNA, the CDR3 is TGCGCCAGCAGCCAAGATCTCGGGGTCGGCTCACCCCTCCACTTT. This translates into CASSQDLGVGSPLHF.

This chain joins TRBV20-1 and TRBJ1-1, with D possibly matching TRBD1 (5 bases). CDR1 DFQATT and CDR2 SNEGSKA come from the germline V gene (reference sequence). Trimming took 0 bases from V and 4 from J, leaving 6 bases between them. The CDR3 is 12 residues long. The CDR3 loop is CSAREGGTEAFF. The DNA of the CDR3 is TGCAGTGCTAGAGAGGGGGGCACTGAAGCTTTCTTT.

The V gene is TRBV7-2, the J gene TRBJ2-5; TRBD2 matches at 9 bases. Looked up from germline, CDR1 is SGHTA and CDR2 is FQGNSA. This CDR3 spans 16 amino acids. Trimming cost V 2 bases and J 2 bases; bases outside gene matches: 6. CDR3 protein: CASSLSATSGQETQYF. CDR3 in DNA: TGTGCCAGCAGCTTAAGCGCGACTAGCGGACAAGAGACCCAGTACTTC.

CDR3 nucleotide sequence: TGTGCCAGCAGCCTGAGTCCGGGAGGTGGGGAGCTGTTTTTT. Amino acids: CASSLSPGGGELFF. This chain uses TRBV4-2 with TRBJ2-2; TRBD2 matches at 7 bases. The junction had 7 bases not matched to a gene; V was cut back by 4 bases and J by 8 bases. From germline, CDR1 is LGHNA and CDR2 YNFKEQ. The CDR3 runs 14 residues.

This clonotype was detected a few times. The chain has TRBV20-1 and TRBJ1-2; TRBD1 matches at 7 bases. This CDR3 is 14 amino acids long. With V trimmed by 1 base and J by 7 bases, 9 bases remained unmatched. The germline gives CDR1 DFQATT, CDR2 SNEGSKA (reference sequence). CDR3 sequence reads: CSARGGGANGGYTF. CDR3 nucleotide sequence: TGCAGTGCTAGAGGAGGGGGCGCGAACGGTGGCTACACCTTC.

Only a few counts were recorded for this clonotype. V and J are TRBV5-1 and TRBJ2-7, with 12 bases fitting TRBD2. The junction had 4 bases not matched to a gene; V was cut back by 0 bases and J by 0 bases. The germline CDR1 and CDR2 sequences are SGHRS and YFSETQ. The CDR3 is 17 residues long. In DNA, the CDR3 is TGCGCCAGCAGCTTGGCCAAGACTAGCGGGAGCTCCTACGAGCAGTACTTC. Translating gives CASSLAKTSGSSYEQYF.

The chain couples TRBV20-1 to TRBJ2-7, with 10 bases that match TRBD2. CDR1 and CDR2 (germline): DFQATT, SNEGSKA (reference sequence). Germline trimming cut 3 bases from V and 6 bases from J; bases unmatched to any gene: 8. This CDR3 is built from 14 residues. CDR3 nucleotides: TGCAGTGCTAGGGGAGTAGCGGGGGGTCCCGAGCAGTACTTC. This translates into CSARGVAGGPEQYF.

The gene calls are TRBV5-1 and TRBJ2-7; 8 nucleotides line up with TRBD1. The germline CDR1 and CDR2 sequences are SGHRS and YFSETQ. With 5 bases clipped from V and 5 bases from J, the junction kept 9 bases outside the gene matches. The CDR3 is made up of 14 amino acids. CDR3 region: CASRGQGASNEQYF. The CDR3 bases are TGCGCCAGCAGAGGGCAGGGGGCTTCAAACGAGCAGTACTTC.

This clonotype was found a few times. The gene calls are TRBV5-5 and TRBJ1-1; TRBD1 matches 9 bases. Germline CDR1 is SGHKS and CDR2 is YYEKEE (reference sequence). The CDR3 covers 18 residues. V lost 4 bases, J lost 1 base, and 14 bases stayed unmatched. The CDR3 loop is CASSPSRTGEVRNTEAFF. The CDR3 DNA follows: TGTGCCAGCAGCCCAAGCCGGACAGGGGAAGTAAGGAACACTGAAGCTTTCTTT.

The gene calls are TRBV9 and TRBJ2-3, with 12 bases lining up with TRBD2. The CDR3 contains 16 residues. J was trimmed by 0 bases and V by 3 bases; bases with no gene match: 2. CDR1 is SGDLS and CDR2 is YYNGEE in the germline V gene. In DNA form, the CDR3 reads TGTGCCAGCAGCGCGACTAGCGGGAGCAGCACAGATACGCAGTATTTT. Its translation is CASSATSGSSTDTQYF.

The table lists this clonotype with a few counts. The chain recombines TRBV5-1 with TRBJ2-1; D not resolved. The germline V gene encodes CDR1 SGHRS and CDR2 YFSETQ. Trimming took 2 bases from V and 5 from J, leaving 5 bases between them. This CDR3 comprises 12 residues. CDR3 loop: CASSLGHNEQFF. CDR3 DNA: TGCGCCAGCAGCTTAGGACACAATGAGCAGTTCTTC.

This clonotype was picked up a small number of times. V is TRBV3-1 and J is TRBJ2-7; no definite D call. The CDR3 is 11 residues long. Trimming stripped 7 bases from V and 3 bases from J, with 7 bases between. Germline CDR1 is LGHDT and CDR2 is YNNKEL (reference sequence). This CDR3 reads CASTDNYEQYF. The CDR3, as DNA: TGTGCCAGCACCGACAACTACGAGCAGTACTTC.

Note on this clonotype: One junction end disagrees with the germline gene, perhaps due to a read error. This sequence joins TRBV12-3 or TRBV12-4 and TRBJ1-1, with 8 bases aligning to TRBD1. CDR3 length: 15 residues. The CDR3: CASRGGTGANTEAFF. The DNA for the CDR3 is TGTGCCAGCAGGGGGGGGACAGGAGCGAACACTGAGGCTTTCTTT.

CDR3 region: CASSPRGRSGGYEQYF. For the CDR3, the DNA is TGTGCCAGCTCACCACGAGGAAGGAGCGGGGGCTACGAGCAGTACTTC. The chain employs TRBV18 and TRBJ2-7, with 8 positions matching TRBD2. The germline V gene encodes CDR1 KGHSH and CDR2 LQKENI. The CDR3 extends over 16 amino acids. V was clipped by 1 base and J by 3 bases; unmatched bases: 8.

The J gene is TRBJ2-7, the V gene TRBV7-9; D remains unclear. Trimming took off 5 bases at V and 6 bases at J, with 14 bases between the two ends. Germline V lookup: CDR1 SEHNR, CDR2 FQNEAQ (reference sequence). This CDR3 region has 13 residues. The CDR3 protein is CASSPKVLGEQYF. The CDR3 nucleotides are TGTGCCAGCAGCCCCAAGGTTCTAGGCGAGCAGTACTTC.

This clonotype has just a few counts. The chain recombines TRBV20-1 with TRBJ1-1, with D perhaps TRBD1 (6 bases). There are 13 residues in the CDR3. The V end lost 7 bases, the J end lost 0 bases, and 12 bases lay between the germline ends. Germline V gene lookup returns CDR1 DFQATT and CDR2 SNEGSKA (reference sequence). Here the CDR3 reads CSGKGGLNTEAFF. Written as DNA, the CDR3 is TGCAGTGGGAAAGGGGGGTTGAACACTGAAGCTTTCTTT.

The chain joins TRBV10-3 to TRBJ2-3, with D maybe TRBD2 (5 bases). From germline, CDR1 is ENHRY and CDR2 SYGVKD. This CDR3 contains 11 residues. V shed 6 bases and J shed 6 bases, with 7 bases lying between them. The CDR3 is CAISTGDTQYF. The CDR3, as DNA: TGTGCCATCAGCACGGGGGATACGCAGTATTTT.

V and J are TRBV6-1 and TRBJ2-4, with D maybe TRBD1 (5 bases). The V end lost 4 bases, the J end lost 8 bases, and 9 bases lay between the germline ends. The length of the CDR3 is 12 residues. Germline V CDR1 and CDR2: MNHNS, SASEGT. CDR3: CASSGLGDIQYF. Written as DNA, the CDR3 is TGTGCCAGCAGTGGGTTAGGGGACATTCAGTACTTC.

The chain recombines TRBV20-1 with TRBJ1-2; 8 bases align to TRBD1. Germline V gene data show CDR1 as DFQATT and CDR2 as SNEGSKA (reference sequence). The CDR3 is 14 amino acids. J was trimmed by 4 bases and V by 1 base; bases with no gene match: 5. The chain's CDR3 is CSARGQGASYGYTF. CDR3 sequence (DNA): TGCAGTGCTAGAGGCCAGGGGGCTAGCTATGGCTACACCTTC.